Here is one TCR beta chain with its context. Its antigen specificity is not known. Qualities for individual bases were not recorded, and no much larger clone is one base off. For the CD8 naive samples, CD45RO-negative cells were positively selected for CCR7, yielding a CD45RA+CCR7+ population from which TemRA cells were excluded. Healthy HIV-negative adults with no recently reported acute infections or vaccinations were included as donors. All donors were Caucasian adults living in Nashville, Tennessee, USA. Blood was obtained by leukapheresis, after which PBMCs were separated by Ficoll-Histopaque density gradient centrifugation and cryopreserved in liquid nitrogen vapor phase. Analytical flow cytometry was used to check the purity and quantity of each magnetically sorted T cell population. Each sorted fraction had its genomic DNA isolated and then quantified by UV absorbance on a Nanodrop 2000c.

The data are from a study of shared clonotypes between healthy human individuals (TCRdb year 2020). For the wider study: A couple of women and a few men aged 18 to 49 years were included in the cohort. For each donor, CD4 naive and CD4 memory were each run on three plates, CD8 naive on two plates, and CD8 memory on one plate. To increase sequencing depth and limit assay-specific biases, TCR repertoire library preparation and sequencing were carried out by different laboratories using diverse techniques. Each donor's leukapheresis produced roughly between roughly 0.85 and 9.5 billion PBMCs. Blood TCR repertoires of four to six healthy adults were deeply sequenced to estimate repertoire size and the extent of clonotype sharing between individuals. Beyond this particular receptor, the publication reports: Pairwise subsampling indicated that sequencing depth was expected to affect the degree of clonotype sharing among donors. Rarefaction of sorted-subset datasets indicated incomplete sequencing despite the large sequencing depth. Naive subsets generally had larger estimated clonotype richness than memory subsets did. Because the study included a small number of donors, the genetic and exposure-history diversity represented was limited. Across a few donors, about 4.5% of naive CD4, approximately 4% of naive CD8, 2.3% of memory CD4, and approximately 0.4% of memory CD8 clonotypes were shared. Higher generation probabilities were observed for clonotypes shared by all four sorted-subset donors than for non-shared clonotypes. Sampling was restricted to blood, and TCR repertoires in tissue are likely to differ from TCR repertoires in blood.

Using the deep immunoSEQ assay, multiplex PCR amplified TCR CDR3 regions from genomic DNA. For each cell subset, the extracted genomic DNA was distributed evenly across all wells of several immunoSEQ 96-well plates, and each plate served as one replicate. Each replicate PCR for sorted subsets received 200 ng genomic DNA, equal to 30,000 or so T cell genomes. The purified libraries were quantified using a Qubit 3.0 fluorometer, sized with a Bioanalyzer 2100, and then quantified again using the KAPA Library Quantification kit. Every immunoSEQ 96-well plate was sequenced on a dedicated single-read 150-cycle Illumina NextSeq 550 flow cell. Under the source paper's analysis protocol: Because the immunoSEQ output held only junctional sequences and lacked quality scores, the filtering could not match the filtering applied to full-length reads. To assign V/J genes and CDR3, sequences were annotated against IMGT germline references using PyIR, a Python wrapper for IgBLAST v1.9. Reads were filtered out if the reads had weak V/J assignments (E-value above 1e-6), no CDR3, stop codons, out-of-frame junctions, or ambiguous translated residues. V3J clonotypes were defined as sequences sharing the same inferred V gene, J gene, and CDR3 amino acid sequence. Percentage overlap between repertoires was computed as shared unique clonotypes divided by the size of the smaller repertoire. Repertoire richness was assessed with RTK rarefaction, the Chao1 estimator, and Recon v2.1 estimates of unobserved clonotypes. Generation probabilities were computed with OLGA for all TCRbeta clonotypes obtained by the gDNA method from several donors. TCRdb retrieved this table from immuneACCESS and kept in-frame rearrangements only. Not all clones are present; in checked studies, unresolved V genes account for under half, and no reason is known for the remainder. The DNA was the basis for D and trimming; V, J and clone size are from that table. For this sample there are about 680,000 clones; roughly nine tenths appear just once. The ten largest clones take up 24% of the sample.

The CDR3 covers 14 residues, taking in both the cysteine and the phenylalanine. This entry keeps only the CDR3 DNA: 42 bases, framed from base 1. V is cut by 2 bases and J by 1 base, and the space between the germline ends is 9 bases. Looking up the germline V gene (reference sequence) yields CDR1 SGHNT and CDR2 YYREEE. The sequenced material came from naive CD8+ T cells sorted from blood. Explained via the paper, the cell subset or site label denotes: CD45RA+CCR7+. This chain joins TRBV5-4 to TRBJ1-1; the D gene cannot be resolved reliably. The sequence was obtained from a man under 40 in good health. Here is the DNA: TGTGCCAGCAGCTTTCGGCCGGGGAACACTGAAGCTTTCTTT. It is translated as CASSFRPGNTEAFF.